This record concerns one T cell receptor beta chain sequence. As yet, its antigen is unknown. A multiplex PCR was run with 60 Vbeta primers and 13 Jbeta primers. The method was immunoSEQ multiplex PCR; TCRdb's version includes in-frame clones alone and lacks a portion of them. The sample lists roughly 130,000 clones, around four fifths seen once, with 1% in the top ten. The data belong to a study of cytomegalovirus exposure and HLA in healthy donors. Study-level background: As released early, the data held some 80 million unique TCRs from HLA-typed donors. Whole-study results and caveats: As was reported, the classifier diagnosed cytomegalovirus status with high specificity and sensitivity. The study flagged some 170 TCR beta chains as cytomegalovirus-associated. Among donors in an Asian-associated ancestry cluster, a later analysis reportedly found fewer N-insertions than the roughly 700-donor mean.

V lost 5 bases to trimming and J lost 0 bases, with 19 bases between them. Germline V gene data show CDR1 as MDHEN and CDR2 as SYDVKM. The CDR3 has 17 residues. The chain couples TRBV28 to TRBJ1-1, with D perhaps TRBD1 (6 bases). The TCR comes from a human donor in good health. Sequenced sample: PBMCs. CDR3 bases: TGTGCCAGCAGTCCGCCCGGACAGCCGAAACTGAACACTGAAGCTTTCTTT. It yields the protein CASSPPGQPKLNTEAFF.